Below are 6 T cell receptor beta chains sequenced from a single sample in a study of blood T cells in healthy people across ages. For the second PCR, which ran for 7 to 11 cycles, a sample-barcoded 5' primer and a J-beta primer mix were used. TCRdb processed the 5' RACE reads anew with MiXCR; each CDR3 protein has one entry. The sample lists some 1,500,000 distinct CDR3 sequences; 42% were seen once. The sample comprised blood. These TCRs come from a woman in her late teens or twenties in good health.

In its sample, this clonotype was seen a few times. The rearrangement joins TRBV7-2 to TRBJ2-3; a weak D match, TRBD2 (6 bases). CDR1 SGHTA and CDR2 FQGNSA come from the germline V gene. This CDR3 has 16 amino acids. Deletions cut 2 bases from V and 1 base from J, with 13 bases between. The DNA of the CDR3 is TGTGCCAGCAGCTTAACGGTGGGAGGAGGCACAGATACGCAGTATTTT. It specifies CASSLTVGGGTDTQYF.

CDR3 loop: CASSLGGGSRGWTEAFF. For the CDR3, the DNA is TGCGCCAGCAGCCTCGGAGGGGGAAGCAGGGGATGGACTGAAGCTTTCTTT. The chain joins TRBV4-1 to TRBJ1-1; D may be TRBD1 (6 bases). CDR1 and CDR2 from the germline V gene are MGHRA and YSYEKL. The CDR3 runs 17 residues. Deletions cut 4 bases from V and 5 bases from J, with 23 bases between.

This clonotype was seen a few times. The chain uses TRBV7-2 and TRBJ2-7; no reliable D call. Trimming removed 2 bases at V and 7 bases at J, with 15 bases between. CDR1 and CDR2 (germline): SGHTA, FQGNSA. This CDR3 has 14 amino acids. The CDR3 nucleotides read TGTGCCAGCAGCTTATATAACAGTTTGAGTGAGCAGTACTTC. Protein product: CASSLYNSLSEQYF.

The chain is built from TRBV7-2 and TRBJ2-3; the D call may be TRBD1 or TRBD2 (6 bases each). Germline V gene lookup returns CDR1 SGHTA and CDR2 FQGNSA. Trimming pared 2 bases from V and 0 bases from J, leaving 12 bases between. This CDR3 region has 16 residues. CDR3 residues: CASSLTGATSTDTQYF. CDR3 DNA: TGTGCCAGCAGCTTAACGGGGGCAACTAGCACAGATACGCAGTATTTT.

The chain is built from TRBV20-1 and TRBJ1-2; D call uncertain. CDR1 is DFQATT, CDR2 SNEGSKA, per germline (reference sequence). The CDR3 has 14 amino acids. Trimming pared 3 bases from V and 1 base from J, leaving 12 bases between. CDR3 sequence: CSAREWTDNYGYTF. CDR3 nucleotides: TGCAGTGCTAGGGAGTGGACGGATAACTATGGCTACACCTTC.

The chain has TRBV4-1 and TRBJ2-3, with TRBD2 matching 15 bases. The CDR3 length is 19 residues. Germline V CDR1 and CDR2: MGHRA, YSYEKL. V lost 5 bases, J lost 0 bases, and 9 bases stayed unmatched. CDR3 sequence (DNA): TGCGCCAGCAGCACACGGACTAGCGGGGGGGCCAGGAGCACAGATACGCAGTATTTT. The encoded protein is CASSTRTSGGARSTDTQYF.